The source of this T cell receptor beta chain is a study of a mutant IDH1 vaccine in newly diagnosed glioma. Study summary: Most patients had radiochemotherapy with temozolomide before enrollment; others had one alone.

The study's findings and limits: Changes to the top peripheral T cell clonotypes appeared unrelated to pseudoprogression.

Described time point: week 23, last vaccination. Every vaccination contained 300 ug of the mutant IDH1 20-mer peptide and was paired with topical imiquimod. New IDH1-mutant, ATRX-lost WHO grade 3 or 4 astrocytomas occurred in donors. Germline CDR1 is SGHKS and CDR2 is YYEKEE (reference sequence). There are 11 residues in the CDR3. V lost 4 bases and J lost 10, with 11 bases in between. Assay used: immunoSEQ multiplex PCR; TCRdb lists only in-frame clones, some missing. Counted here are 60,000 or so clones, 80% to 85% occurring once; the ten biggest clones make up approximately 8.1%. This clone was counted a few times. Its antigen is as yet unknown.

This specimen consisted of PBMCs, obtained from a glioma patient whose treatment included an IDH1 peptide vaccine. The sequence came from a woman between 40 and 55 years old with glioma. Some clones in this sample may be carry-over from other donors' samples. The chain recombines TRBV5-5 with TRBJ1-2; D remains ambiguous. CDR3 in amino acids: CASSPSGYYTF. The CDR3, as DNA: TGTGCCAGCAGCCCCTCGGGTTACTACACCTTC. Full variable domain (missing parts from reference TRBV5-5 and TRBJ1-2): DAGVTQSPTHLIKTRGQQVTLRCSPISGHKSVSWYQQVLGQGPQFIFQYYEKEERGRGNFPDRFSARQFPNYSSELNVNALLLGDSALYLCASSPSGYYTFGSGTRLTVV.